The rows below give T cell receptor beta chains drawn from one sample of a study of cytomegalovirus exposure and HLA in healthy donors. Clones were sequenced by immunoSEQ multiplex PCR, and TCRdb holds only the in-frame ones, with some missing. The table lists around 120,000 clones, about two thirds of them singletons. The sequencing input was PBMCs. These receptors were taken from a woman aged 60 to 75 in good health and CMV-seropositive. CDR3s include the opening cysteine and the closing phenylalanine or tryptophan. A D gene is named only where the DNA matches it firmly. Where a row states a size, it is once, few, many or the class of an expanded clone; other rows omit it.

j_call: TRBJ2-4; d_call: NA; v_call: TRBV5-8; clone_size: NA; cdr3_aa: CASSLGAQVGNIQYF; cdr3_nt: TGTGCCAGCAGCTTGGGTGCCCAGGTCGGAAACATTCAGTACTTC
j_call: TRBJ1-1; d_call: TRBD1; v_call: TRBV6-5; clone_size: few; cdr3_aa: CASRWEGQANTEAFF; cdr3_nt: TGTGCCAGCAGATGGGAAGGACAGGCCAACACTGAAGCTTTCTTT
j_call: TRBJ2-1; d_call: NA; v_call: TRBV5-1; clone_size: NA; cdr3_aa: CASRLTVDEQFF; cdr3_nt: TGCGCCAGCAGGTTGACAGTGGATGAGCAGTTCTTC
j_call: TRBJ2-7; d_call: NA; v_call: TRBV15; clone_size: NA; cdr3_aa: CATSTFRVDEQYF; cdr3_nt: TGTGCCACCAGCACGTTCAGGGTAGACGAGCAGTACTTC
j_call: TRBJ2-6; d_call: TRBD1; v_call: TRBV2; clone_size: NA; cdr3_aa: CASKDRGSGANVLTF; cdr3_nt: TGTGCCAGCAAGGACAGGGGCTCTGGGGCCAACGTCCTGACTTTC
j_call: TRBJ2-7; d_call: NA; v_call: TRBV28; clone_size: NA; cdr3_aa: CASSVAREQYF; cdr3_nt: TGTGCCAGCAGTGTAGCTCGGGAGCAGTACTTC
j_call: TRBJ2-1; d_call: TRBD2; v_call: TRBV5-1; clone_size: NA; cdr3_aa: CASSATSGGASYNEQFF; cdr3_nt: TGCGCCAGCAGCGCTACTAGCGGGGGGGCCTCCTACAATGAGCAGTTCTTC
j_call: TRBJ1-2; d_call: NA; v_call: TRBV28; clone_size: few; cdr3_aa: CASSLQGTNYGYTF; cdr3_nt: TGTGCCAGCAGTTTGCAGGGGACCAACTATGGCTACACCTTC
j_call: TRBJ1-2; d_call: NA; v_call: TRBV6-5; clone_size: NA; cdr3_aa: CASLEGDTGLYTF; cdr3_nt: TGTGCCAGCCTCGAAGGGGACACGGGCCTCTACACCTTC
j_call: TRBJ2-2; d_call: NA; v_call: TRBV6-5; clone_size: NA; cdr3_aa: CASTYRDPGELFF; cdr3_nt: TGTGCCAGCACGTACAGGGATCCCGGGGAGCTGTTTTTT
j_call: TRBJ2-2; d_call: TRBD2; v_call: TRBV9; clone_size: NA; cdr3_aa: CASSVVAGGPNTGELFF; cdr3_nt: TGTGCCAGCAGCGTCGTAGCGGGGGGGCCCAACACCGGGGAGCTGTTTTTT
j_call: TRBJ1-2; d_call: NA; v_call: TRBV4-1; clone_size: NA; cdr3_aa: CASSQDRAGAGYTF; cdr3_nt: TGCGCCAGCAGCCAAGATCGGGCAGGGGCTGGCTACACCTTC
j_call: TRBJ1-4; d_call: TRBD1; v_call: TRBV4-1; clone_size: NA; cdr3_aa: CASSQDDQGALYEKLFF; cdr3_nt: TGCGCCAGCAGCCAAGATGACCAGGGGGCCCTTTATGAAAAACTGTTTTTT